Below, 19 T cell receptor beta chains from the same sample are listed, as sequenced in a study of T cell repertoires in cytomegalovirus infection. TCRdb redid the calling of the reads with MiXCR, one entry per CDR3 protein. The table lists around 630,000 distinct CDR3 sequences, about 24% of them singletons, with 7.5% to 9% in the top ten. The specimen was CD8+ T cells from PBMCs. These TCRs come from a human donor in good health (CMV status not recorded). Some clones in this sample may be carry-over from other donors' samples.

A few counts support this clonotype. The chain recombines TRBV20-1 with TRBJ2-1; D perhaps matches TRBD2 (6 bases). The ends were cut back, 0 bases at V and 7 bases at J, with 16 bases in the middle. The CDR3 is made up of 15 amino acids. In germline, CDR1 is DFQATT, CDR2 SNEGSKA (reference sequence). The CDR3 loop reads CSARDGMAGLNEQFF. The CDR3 DNA follows: TGCAGTGCTAGAGATGGGATGGCGGGGCTAAATGAGCAGTTCTTC.

Worth noting for this clonotype: The junction departs from germline at one end; a sequencing error may be responsible. The chain is built from TRBV29-1 and TRBJ1-2, with 8 bases matching TRBD1. Germline CDR1 and CDR2: SQVTM and ANQGSEA. The CDR3 loop spans 14 amino acids. CDR3 in DNA: TGCAGCGTTGAAGCAGGGGGCTTTGGCTATGGTTACACCTTC. Translation gives CSVEAGGFGYGYTF. Full variable domain (remainder filled in from reference TRBV29-1 and TRBJ1-2): SAVISQKPSRDICQRGTSLTIQCQVDSQVTMMFWYRQQPGQSLTLIATANQGSEATYESGFVIDKFPISRPNLTFSTLTVSNMSPEDSSIYLCSVEAGGFGYGYTFGSGTRLTVV.

There are a few counts of this clonotype. V gene TRBV28 combines with J gene TRBJ1-5; D uncertain. The germline V gene encodes CDR1 MDHEN and CDR2 SYDVKM. Trimming pared 7 bases from V and 2 bases from J, leaving 15 bases between. CDR3 length: 15 residues. In DNA, the CDR3 is TGTGCCAGCAATGATAGACCCCTGGGCAATCAGCCCCAGCATTTT. It codes for CASNDRPLGNQPQHF.

The rearrangement joins TRBV12-3 or TRBV12-4 to TRBJ1-5; 10 nucleotides agree with TRBD1. The CDR3 spans 14 residues. Germline trimming cut 5 bases from V and 7 bases from J; bases unmatched to any gene: 5. The CDR3 here is CASSRTGGLQPQHF. The CDR3 DNA is TGTGCCAGCAGTAGGACAGGGGGATTGCAGCCCCAGCATTTT.

This clonotype was picked up many times. This chain links TRBV3-1 with TRBJ2-1; D is unclear. V shed 0 bases and J shed 4 bases, with 19 bases lying between them. There are 18 residues in the CDR3. CDR1 LGHDT and CDR2 YNNKEL come from the germline V gene (reference sequence). The CDR3 DNA follows: TGTGCCAGCAGCCAAGATGGCTACGGAGTTATAAGTTACAATGAGCAGTTCTTC. Its translation is CASSQDGYGVISYNEQFF.

In its sample, this clonotype was seen a few times. DNA of the CDR3: TGCAGCGTTGATAATGGGGACAGCTACGAGCAGTACTTC. Translating gives CSVDNGDSYEQYF. This sequence joins TRBV29-1 and TRBJ2-7; 7 nucleotides line up with TRBD1. The CDR3 runs 13 residues. Germline CDR1 is SQVTM and CDR2 is ANQGSEA. Trimming at V came to 3 bases and at J to 3 bases, leaving 5 bases not matched to a gene.

This clonotype was seen repeatedly, ten times or more. This chain joins TRBV28 and TRBJ1-1; 7 bases agree with TRBD1. Germline V gene sequence: CDR1 MDHEN, CDR2 SYDVKM. The CDR3 has 15 amino acids. V shed 5 bases and J 5 bases; nucleotides not matched to a gene: 11. The CDR3 here is CASSILSGGRTEAFF. CDR3 sequence (DNA): TGTGCCAGCAGTATACTCTCAGGGGGTCGTACTGAAGCTTTCTTT.

In the case of this clonotype: Without the conserved terminal phenylalanine or tryptophan, this CDR3 likely stems from a read error. CDR3 region: CASSAGRQPQHL. The DNA for the CDR3 is TGTGCCAGCAGTGCCGGACGGCAGCCCCAGCATCTT. The V gene is TRBV12-3 or TRBV12-4, the J gene TRBJ1-5; no clear D gene. Trimming shortened V by 5 bases and J by 7 bases, and 9 bases separated the two germline ends. The CDR3 has 12 amino acids.

This clonotype has more than one count but fewer than ten. The genes are TRBV6-5 and TRBJ1-2; tentative D call: TRBD1 (6 bases). V was clipped by 0 bases and J by 7 bases, with 12 bases between them. Germline values: CDR1 MNHEY, CDR2 SVGAGI. CDR3 size: 14 residues. CDR3 DNA: TGTGCCAGCAGTTACTCTCCGGGGGCCAGTGGCTACACCTTC. Translation: CASSYSPGASGYTF.

This clonotype was seen a few times. The chain has TRBV28 and TRBJ1-2; TRBD1 agrees at 9 bases. The V gene end was trimmed by 3 bases and the J gene end by 0 bases; junction bases not matched to a gene: 5. This CDR3 has 16 residues. The germline V gene has CDR1 MDHEN and CDR2 SYDVKM. Written as DNA, the CDR3 is TGTGCCAGCAGTTTCCCTGGGGACAGGGCTAACTATGGCTACACCTTC. Translating gives CASSFPGDRANYGYTF.

The CDR3 here is CASSYGVLVADTQYF. The CDR3 DNA reads TGTGCCAGCAGTTACGGCGTCTTGGTTGCAGATACGCAGTATTTT. The V call is TRBV6-2 or TRBV6-3, the J call TRBJ2-3; D not resolved. CDR3 size: 15 residues. Trimming removed 2 bases at V and 4 bases at J, with 13 bases between. CDR1 is MNHEY and CDR2 is SVGEGT in the germline V gene.

Remarks on this clonotype: A single base separates this from a much larger clone, so it may be a read error. The chain couples TRBV6-8 to TRBJ2-2, with 7 bases lining up with TRBD2. The CDR3 length is 16 residues. CDR1 is MNHGY, CDR2 SAAAGT, per germline. DNA for the CDR3: TGTGCCAGCAGTTACTTAGGGTGGGAGGGCACCGGGGAGCTGTCTTTT. As protein: CASSYLGWEGTGELSF.

This chain connects TRBV7-9 to TRBJ1-1, with D possibly matching TRBD1 (5 bases). V lost 5 bases and J lost 1, with 17 bases in between. Germline V lookup: CDR1 SEHNR, CDR2 FQNEAQ (reference sequence). The length of the CDR3 is 16 residues. CDR3 sequence: CASSPPQGGANTEAFF. In nucleotides, the CDR3 is TGTGCCAGCAGCCCGCCCCAAGGAGGGGCGAACACTGAAGCTTTCTTT.

This clonotype was seen a handful of times. The J gene is TRBJ2-7, the V gene TRBV14; 8 bases are a match to TRBD2. The CDR3 length is 17 residues. In germline, CDR1 is SGHDN, CDR2 FVKESK. The V gene end was trimmed by 0 bases and the J gene end by 0 bases; junction bases not matched to a gene: 7. CDR3: CASSQEIAGPSSYEQYV. CDR3 sequence (DNA): TGTGCCAGCAGCCAAGAAATAGCGGGGCCCAGCTCCTACGAGCAGTACGTC.

This clonotype was detected a few times. The genes are TRBV29-1 and TRBJ2-2, with 7 bases matching TRBD2. Per germline, CDR1 SQVTM and CDR2 ANQGSEA. Germline trimming cut 5 bases from V and 6 bases from J; bases unmatched to any gene: 6. CDR3 length equals 13 residues. The CDR3 DNA sequence: TGCAGCGTTCCTGGGACTAACCCCGGGGAGCTGTTTTTT. It translates to CSVPGTNPGELFF.

The chain recombines TRBV20-1 with TRBJ1-2; D possibly corresponds to TRBD1 (5 bases). The germline V and J ends were trimmed by 0 bases and 7 bases, with 21 bases remaining between them. The CDR3 loop spans 16 amino acids. Per the germline V gene, CDR1 is DFQATT and CDR2 is SNEGSKA (reference sequence). The CDR3 region is CSAREPDSSFRGGYTF. Here the CDR3 DNA reads TGCAGTGCTAGAGAGCCCGACAGCAGCTTTCGGGGTGGCTACACCTTC.

The V and J genes are TRBV10-1 and TRBJ1-1; no clear D gene. The CDR3 totals 14 residues. V lost 2 bases and J lost 0, with 7 bases in between. Germline V lookup: CDR1 WNHNN, CDR2 SYGVQD (reference sequence). The CDR3 loop reads CASSETQVNTEAFF. The CDR3 DNA is TGCGCCAGCAGTGAGACCCAAGTGAACACTGAAGCTTTCTTT.

This sequence joins TRBV28 and TRBJ1-5, with D tentatively TRBD1 (6 bases). Trimming removed 2 bases from V and 0 bases from J, with 17 bases in between. Germline-derived CDR1 and CDR2 are MDHEN and SYDVKM. The CDR3 loop spans 18 amino acids. DNA for the CDR3: TGTGCCAGCAGTTTAGCAATCGGGACAAGATATAGCAATCAGCCCCAGCATTTT. Amino acid sequence: CASSLAIGTRYSNQPQHF.

This clonotype has more than one count but fewer than ten. The V call is TRBV14, the J call TRBJ2-5; TRBD2 agrees at 9 bases. Trimming cost V 1 base and J 2 bases; bases outside gene matches: 5. Germline assignment: CDR1 SGHDN and CDR2 FVKESK. The CDR3 is 16 residues long. This CDR3 reads CASSQGSGGTQETQYF. CDR3 sequence (DNA): TGTGCCAGCAGCCAAGGGAGCGGGGGGACGCAAGAGACCCAGTACTTC.